Presented here are 5 T cell receptor beta chains from one specimen sequenced in a study of OX40 agonist ivuxolimab in advanced cancers. The repertoire was sequenced with immunoSEQ multiplex PCR; TCRdb's copy has only in-frame clones and lacks some. The repertoire holds tens of thousands of clones, with about 82% as singletons. Sequenced material: CD4+ or CD8+ T cells sorted from blood, taken in a trial of the OX40 agonist ivuxolimab. Receptor source: an adult with an advanced solid tumor such as melanoma, head and neck, liver or kidney cancer.

The rearrangement joins TRBV19 to TRBJ1-5, with TRBD1 matching 9 bases. J gave up 2 bases and V 7 bases, and 18 bases lay outside the gene matches. The CDR3 is made up of 19 amino acids. Germline CDR1 reads LNHDA; CDR2 reads SQIVND (reference sequence). CDR3 nucleotide sequence: TGTGCCAGTACCCTCTCCGGGACAGGGTCATATAGCGGCAATCAGCCCCAGCATTTT. This codes for CASTLSGTGSYSGNQPQHF.

The chain is built from TRBV4-1 and TRBJ1-2; D ambiguous. Germline V CDR1 and CDR2: MGHRA, YSYEKL. Trimming took off 3 bases at V and 2 bases at J, with 19 bases between the two ends. The CDR3 extends over 17 amino acids. CDR3 in amino acids: CASSHDWGPGLNYGYTF. CDR3 in DNA: TGCGCCAGCAGCCACGATTGGGGTCCGGGGTTGAACTATGGCTACACCTTC.

The rearrangement joins TRBV29-1 to TRBJ2-2, with TRBD1 identical over 11 bases. The germline gives CDR1 SQVTM, CDR2 ANQGSEA. This CDR3 contains 14 residues. With V trimmed by 3 bases and J by 8 bases, 5 bases remained unmatched. The CDR3 DNA follows: TGCAGCGTTGAGAGGGGACAGGGGGTTGGGGAGCTGTTTTTT. Amino acids: CSVERGQGVGELFF.

The chain couples TRBV5-8 to TRBJ1-2; perhaps TRBD1 as D (5 bases). V shed 4 bases and J shed 7 bases, with 17 bases lying between them. Germline lookup yields CDR1 SGHTS and CDR2 YDEGEE. This CDR3 is 14 amino acids long. This CDR3 reads CASSPLGPGGGYTF. The DNA of the CDR3 is TGTGCCAGCAGCCCACTGGGACCCGGGGGTGGCTACACCTTC.

The V and J genes are TRBV5-4 and TRBJ1-6, with TRBD1 matching 10 bases. V lost 0 bases and J lost 10; bases outside the gene matches: 4. Germline V CDR1 and CDR2: SGHNT, YYREEE (reference sequence). This CDR3 region has 15 residues. DNA for the CDR3: TGTGCCAGCAGCTTGGGGGACAGGGGCAGATCACCCCTCCACTTT. Translated, it gives CASSLGDRGRSPLHF.